These 10 T cell receptor beta chains came from one sample sequenced in a study of cytomegalovirus exposure and HLA in healthy donors. The PCR contained 60 Vbeta and 13 Jbeta primers. Clones were read by immunoSEQ multiplex PCR, and TCRdb kept only the in-frame ones, dropping some. This sample has some 150,000 clones, with approximately 70% found just once. Sequenced input: PBMCs. The receptors originated from an older woman in good health and CMV-seropositive.

The V gene is TRBV28, the J gene TRBJ2-4; 10 positions agree with TRBD1. Germline CDR1 MDHEN, CDR2 SYDVKM. Unmatched junction bases numbered 6, after V lost 6 bases and J lost 1 base. The CDR3 totals 16 residues. The CDR3 spells CASSLTGGSAKNIQYF. CDR3 sequence (DNA): TGTGCCAGCAGCTTGACAGGGGGCTCGGCCAAAAACATTCAGTACTTC.

The chain has TRBV5-1 and TRBJ2-5; 12 bases map to TRBD1. Looked up from germline, CDR1 is SGHRS and CDR2 is YFSETQ. The CDR3 runs 15 residues. The trim removed 4 bases at V and 5 bases at J, leaving 6 bases unmatched. DNA for the CDR3: TGCGCCAGCAGCCGAGGGACAGGGGGCCGGGAGACCCAGTACTTC. Translation: CASSRGTGGRETQYF.

The table lists this clone with a few counts. The V gene is TRBV9, the J gene TRBJ2-1; D not certain. Deletions cut 1 base from V and 4 bases from J, with 3 bases between. Looked up from germline, CDR1 is SGDLS and CDR2 is YYNGEE. This CDR3 has 12 residues. The CDR3 sequence is CASSVTYNEQFF. CDR3 bases: TGTGCCAGCAGCGTAACTTACAATGAGCAGTTCTTC.

The chain carries TRBV9 and TRBJ2-5; D is perhaps TRBD1 (5 bases). Trimming stripped 4 bases from V and 1 base from J, with 17 bases between. The V gene's germline CDR1 is SGDLS and CDR2 YYNGEE. The CDR3 is made up of 16 amino acids. CDR3 loop: CASSPDMAGRQETQYF. In DNA, the CDR3 is TGTGCCAGCAGCCCCGATATGGCAGGGCGCCAAGAGACCCAGTACTTC. Drawing the rest from reference TRBV9 and TRBJ2-5, the complete variable domain is DSGVTQTPKHLITATGQRVTLRCSPRSGDLSVYWYQQSLDQGLQFLIQYYNGEERAKGNILERFSAQQFPDLHSELNLSSLELGDSALYFCASSPDMAGRQETQYFGPGTRLLVL.

The chain carries TRBV30 and TRBJ1-5, with 7 bases lining up with TRBD1. The CDR3 sequence is 15 residues long. The junction had 6 bases not matched to a gene; V was cut back by 0 bases and J by 4 bases. Germline V gene lookup returns CDR1 GTSNPN and CDR2 SVGIG (reference sequence). CDR3 DNA sequence: TGTGCCTGGAGTGTAAGGACAGGCTTTAATCAGCCCCAGCATTTT. Residues: CAWSVRTGFNQPQHF.

CDR3: CASSTDSGNNQPQHF. The CDR3 coding sequence is TGTGCCAGTAGTACCGACAGCGGGAATAATCAGCCCCAGCATTTT. The chain recombines TRBV19 with TRBJ1-5, with D possibly matching TRBD1 (5 bases). CDR1 LNHDA and CDR2 SQIVND come from the germline V gene (reference sequence). The CDR3 runs 15 residues. Trimming took 4 bases from V and 4 from J, leaving 14 bases between them.

This chain connects TRBV7-3 to TRBJ2-3, with 8 positions matching TRBD2. V was clipped by 5 bases and J by 5 bases; unmatched bases: 6. This CDR3 is 14 amino acids long. Germline loops: CDR1 SGHTA, CDR2 FQGTGA. The CDR3 bases are TGTGCCAGCAGCCTGACTAGCGCCCTAGATACGCAGTATTTT. Translation gives CASSLTSALDTQYF. Supplemented by reference TRBV7-3 and TRBJ2-3, the full variable domain reads GAGVSQTPSNKVTEKGKYVELRCDPISGHTALYWYRQSLGQGPEFLIYFQGTGAADDSGLPNDRFFAVRPEGSVSTLKIQRTERGDSAVYLCASSLTSALDTQYFGPGTRLTVL.

This clone turned up a few times. The chain couples TRBV5-3 to TRBJ2-2; no definite D call. TRBV5-3 is designated an ORF whose function remains uncertain. V lost 0 bases and J 0 bases, leaving 6 bases between the germline ends. This CDR3 is built from 15 residues. The CDR3 reads CARSLGGTNTGELFF. DNA for the CDR3: TGTGCCAGAAGCTTGGGCGGAACGAACACCGGGGAGCTGTTTTTT.

This rearrangement joins TRBV5-1 to TRBJ1-3; 9 bases are shared with TRBD1. The CDR3 is 19 residues long. V was clipped by 1 base and J by 0 bases; unmatched bases: 11. CDR1 is SGHRS, CDR2 YFSETQ, per germline. DNA of the CDR3: TGCGCCAGCAGCTTGACTCCAAATACAGGGGGCATCTCTGGAAACACCATATATTTT. Protein sequence: CASSLTPNTGGISGNTIYF.

V is TRBV4-1 and J is TRBJ2-1; 8 nucleotides align to TRBD2. Losses at the gene ends were 1 base for V and 3 bases for J; bases not matched to a gene: 5. Germline V gives CDR1 MGHRA, CDR2 YSYEKL. This CDR3 spans 16 amino acids. Here the CDR3 reads CASSQAAGDDYNEQFF. The CDR3 DNA sequence: TGCGCCAGCAGCCAAGCAGCGGGAGATGACTACAATGAGCAGTTCTTC.